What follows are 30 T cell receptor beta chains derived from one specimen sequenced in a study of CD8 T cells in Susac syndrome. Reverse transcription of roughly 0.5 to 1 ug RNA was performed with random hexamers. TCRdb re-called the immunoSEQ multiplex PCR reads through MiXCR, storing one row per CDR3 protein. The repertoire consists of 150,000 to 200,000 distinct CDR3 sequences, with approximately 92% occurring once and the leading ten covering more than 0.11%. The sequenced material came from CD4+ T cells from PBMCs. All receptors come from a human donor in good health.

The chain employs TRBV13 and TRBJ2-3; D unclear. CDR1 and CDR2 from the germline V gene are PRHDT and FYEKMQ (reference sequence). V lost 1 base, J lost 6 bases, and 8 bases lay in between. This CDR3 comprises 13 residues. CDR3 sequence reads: CASSLAPRDTQYF. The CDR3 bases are TGTGCCAGCAGCTTAGCCCCCCGTGATACGCAGTATTTT.

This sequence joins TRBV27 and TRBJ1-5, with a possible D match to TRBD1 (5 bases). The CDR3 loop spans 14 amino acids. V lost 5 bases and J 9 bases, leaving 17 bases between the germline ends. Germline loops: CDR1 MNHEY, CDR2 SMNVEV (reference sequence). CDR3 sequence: CASSPREGLRPQHF. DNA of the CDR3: TGTGCCAGCAGTCCCCGGGAGGGGCTACGGCCCCAGCATTTT.

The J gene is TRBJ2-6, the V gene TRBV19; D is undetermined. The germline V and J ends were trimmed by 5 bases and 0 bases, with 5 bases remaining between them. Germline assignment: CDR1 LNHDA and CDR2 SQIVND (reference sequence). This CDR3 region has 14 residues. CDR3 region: CASSPLSGANVLTF. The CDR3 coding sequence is TGTGCCAGTAGTCCACTCTCTGGGGCCAACGTCCTGACTTTC.

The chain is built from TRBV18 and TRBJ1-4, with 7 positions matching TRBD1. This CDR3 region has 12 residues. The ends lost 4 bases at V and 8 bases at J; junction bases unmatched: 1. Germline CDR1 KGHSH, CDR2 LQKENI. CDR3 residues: CASSQDREKLFF. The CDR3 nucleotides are TGTGCCAGCTCACAGGACAGGGAAAAACTGTTTTTT. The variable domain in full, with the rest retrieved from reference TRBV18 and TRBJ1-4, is NAGVMQNPRHLVRRRGQEARLRCSPMKGHSHVYWYRQLPEEGLKFMVYLQKENIIDESGMPKERFSAEFPKEGPSILRIQQVVRGDSAAYFCASSQDREKLFFGSGTQLSVL.

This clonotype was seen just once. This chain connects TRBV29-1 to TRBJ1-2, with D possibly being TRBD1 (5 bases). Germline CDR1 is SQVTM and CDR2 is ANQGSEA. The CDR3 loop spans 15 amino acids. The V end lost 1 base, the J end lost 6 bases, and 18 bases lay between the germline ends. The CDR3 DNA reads TGCAGCGTTGAAGGACCGACAGACTCCTTCGATGGCTACACCTTC. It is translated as CSVEGPTDSFDGYTF.

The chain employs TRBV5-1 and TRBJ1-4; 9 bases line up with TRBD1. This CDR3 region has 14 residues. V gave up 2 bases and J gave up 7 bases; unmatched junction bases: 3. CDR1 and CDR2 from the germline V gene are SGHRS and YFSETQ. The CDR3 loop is CASSFGTGFEKLFF. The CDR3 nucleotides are TGCGCCAGCAGCTTCGGGACAGGGTTTGAAAAACTGTTTTTT.

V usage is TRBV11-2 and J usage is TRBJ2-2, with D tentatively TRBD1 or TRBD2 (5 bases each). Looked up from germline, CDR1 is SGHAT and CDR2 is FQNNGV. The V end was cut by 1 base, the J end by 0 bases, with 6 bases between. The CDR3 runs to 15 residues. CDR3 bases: TGTGCCAGCAGCTTAGCGGGACCGAACACCGGGGAGCTGTTTTTT. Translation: CASSLAGPNTGELFF.

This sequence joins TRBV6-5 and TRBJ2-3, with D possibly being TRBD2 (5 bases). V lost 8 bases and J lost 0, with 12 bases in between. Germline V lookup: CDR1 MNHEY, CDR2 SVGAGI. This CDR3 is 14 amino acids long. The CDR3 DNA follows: TGTGCCAGCGGGGAGACCGCTAGCACAGATACGCAGTATTTT. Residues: CASGETASTDTQYF.

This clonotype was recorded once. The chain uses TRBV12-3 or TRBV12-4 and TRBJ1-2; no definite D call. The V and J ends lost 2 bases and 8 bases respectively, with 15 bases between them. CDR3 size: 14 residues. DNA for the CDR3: TGTGCCAGCAGTTTATCCGGGGTTTCGGAGGGCTACACCTTC. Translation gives CASSLSGVSEGYTF.

CDR3 amino acids: CASSPLAGQGKRGYTF. The CDR3 coding sequence is TGTGCCAGCAGCCCCCTGGCGGGACAGGGGAAGCGTGGCTACACCTTC. The V call is TRBV3-1, the J call TRBJ1-2; 10 bases map to TRBD1. Germline CDR1 and CDR2: LGHDT and YNNKEL (reference sequence). The CDR3 is 16 residues long. V gave up 4 bases and J gave up 7 bases; unmatched junction bases: 12.

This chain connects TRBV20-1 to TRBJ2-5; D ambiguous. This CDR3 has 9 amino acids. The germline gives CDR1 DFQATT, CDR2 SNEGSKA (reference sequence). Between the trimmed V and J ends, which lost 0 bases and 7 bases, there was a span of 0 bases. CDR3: CSARETQYF. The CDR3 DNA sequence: TGCAGTGCTAGAGAGACCCAGTACTTC.

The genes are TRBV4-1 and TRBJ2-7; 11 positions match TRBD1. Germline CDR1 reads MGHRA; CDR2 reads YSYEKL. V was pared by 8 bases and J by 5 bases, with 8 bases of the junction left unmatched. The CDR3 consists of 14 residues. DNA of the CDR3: TGCGCCAGCCGGTCCGGGACAGGGGGTAACGAGCAGTACTTC. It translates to CASRSGTGGNEQYF.

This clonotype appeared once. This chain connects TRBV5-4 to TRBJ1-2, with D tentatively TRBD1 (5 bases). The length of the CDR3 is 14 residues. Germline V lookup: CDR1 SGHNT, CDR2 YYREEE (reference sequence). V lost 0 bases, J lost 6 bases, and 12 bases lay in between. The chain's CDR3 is CASSLGPTDDGYTF. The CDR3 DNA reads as TGTGCCAGCAGCTTGGGCCCGACAGACGATGGCTACACCTTC.

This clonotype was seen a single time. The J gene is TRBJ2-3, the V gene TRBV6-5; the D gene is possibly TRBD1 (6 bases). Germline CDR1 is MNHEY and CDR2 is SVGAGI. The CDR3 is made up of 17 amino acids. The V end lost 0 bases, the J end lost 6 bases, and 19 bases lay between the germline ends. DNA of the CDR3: TGTGCCAGCAGTTACTCGATCGGCCCTGGGGGCCCGGATACGCAGTATTTT. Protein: CASSYSIGPGGPDTQYF.

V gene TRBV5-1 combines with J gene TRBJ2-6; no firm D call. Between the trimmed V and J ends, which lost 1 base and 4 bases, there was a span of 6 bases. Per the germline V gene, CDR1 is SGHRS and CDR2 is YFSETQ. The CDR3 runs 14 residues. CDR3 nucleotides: TGCGCCAGCAGCTTGAGGCAGGGGGCCAACGTCCTGACTTTC. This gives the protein CASSLRQGANVLTF. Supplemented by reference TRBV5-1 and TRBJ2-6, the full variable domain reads KAGVTQTPRYLIKTRGQQVTLSCSPISGHRSVSWYQQTPGQGLQFLFEYFSETQRNKGNFPGRFSGRQFSNSRSEMNVSTLELGDSALYLCASSLRQGANVLTFGAGSRLTVL.

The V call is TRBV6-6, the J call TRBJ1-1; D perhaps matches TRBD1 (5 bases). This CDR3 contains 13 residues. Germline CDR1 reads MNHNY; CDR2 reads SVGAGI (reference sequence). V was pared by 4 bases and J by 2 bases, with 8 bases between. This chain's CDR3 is CASSLTVNTEAFF. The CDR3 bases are TGTGCCAGCAGTTTGACAGTCAACACTGAAGCTTTCTTT.

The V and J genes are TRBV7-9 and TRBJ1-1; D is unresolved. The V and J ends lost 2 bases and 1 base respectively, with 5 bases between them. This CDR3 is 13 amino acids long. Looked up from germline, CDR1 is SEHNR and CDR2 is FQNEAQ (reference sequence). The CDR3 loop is CASSLMENTEAFF. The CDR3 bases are TGTGCCAGCAGCTTAATGGAGAACACTGAAGCTTTCTTT. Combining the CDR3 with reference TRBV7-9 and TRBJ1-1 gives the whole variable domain DTGVSQNPRHKITKRGQNVTFRCDPISEHNRLYWYRQTLGQGPEFLTYFQNEAQLEKSRLLSDRFSAERPKGSFSTLEIQRTEQGDSAMYLCASSLMENTEAFFGQGTRLTVV.

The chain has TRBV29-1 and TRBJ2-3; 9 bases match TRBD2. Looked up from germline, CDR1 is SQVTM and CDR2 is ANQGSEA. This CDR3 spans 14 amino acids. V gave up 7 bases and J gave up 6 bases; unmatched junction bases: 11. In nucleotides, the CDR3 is TGCAGCGCTCCCTCGCTAGCGGGGTTGGATACGCAGTATTTT. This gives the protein CSAPSLAGLDTQYF.

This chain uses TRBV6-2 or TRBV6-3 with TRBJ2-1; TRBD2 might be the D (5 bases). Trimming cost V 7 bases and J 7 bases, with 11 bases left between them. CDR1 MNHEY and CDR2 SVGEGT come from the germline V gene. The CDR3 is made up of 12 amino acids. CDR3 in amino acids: CASTLPGNEQFF. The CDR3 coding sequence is TGTGCCAGCACCTTACCGGGGAATGAGCAGTTCTTC.

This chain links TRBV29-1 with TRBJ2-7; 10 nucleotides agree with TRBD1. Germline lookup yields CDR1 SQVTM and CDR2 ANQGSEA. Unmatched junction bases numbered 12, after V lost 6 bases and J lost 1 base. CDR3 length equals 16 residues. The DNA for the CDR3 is TGCAGCGTGGTACGTCGGGGGGACAGGGGTTCCTACGAGCAGTACTTC. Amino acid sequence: CSVVRRGDRGSYEQYF.

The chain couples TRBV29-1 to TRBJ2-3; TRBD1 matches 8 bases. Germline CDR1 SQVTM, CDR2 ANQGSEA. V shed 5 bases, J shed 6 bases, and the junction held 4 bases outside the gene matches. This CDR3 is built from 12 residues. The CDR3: CSVQGATDTQYF. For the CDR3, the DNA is TGCAGCGTTCAGGGGGCAACGGATACGCAGTATTTT.

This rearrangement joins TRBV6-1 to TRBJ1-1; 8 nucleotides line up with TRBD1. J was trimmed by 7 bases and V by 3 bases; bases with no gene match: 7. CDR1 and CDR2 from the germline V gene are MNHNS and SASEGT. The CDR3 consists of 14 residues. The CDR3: CASSEQGAGGEAFF. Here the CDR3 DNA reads TGTGCCAGCAGTGAGCAGGGGGCAGGAGGTGAAGCTTTCTTT.

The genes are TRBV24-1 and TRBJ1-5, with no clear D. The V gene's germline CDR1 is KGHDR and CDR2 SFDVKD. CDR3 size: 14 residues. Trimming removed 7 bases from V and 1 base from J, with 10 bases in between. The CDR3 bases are TGTGCCACCAGCGAAACTGGGAGCAATCAGCCCCAGCATTTT. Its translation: CATSETGSNQPQHF.

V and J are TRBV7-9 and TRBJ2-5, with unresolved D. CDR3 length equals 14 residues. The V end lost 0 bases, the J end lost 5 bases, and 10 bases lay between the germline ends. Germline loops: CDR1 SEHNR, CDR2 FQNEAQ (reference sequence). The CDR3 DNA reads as TGTGCCAGCAGCTTAGCATGGGCCCGGGAGACCCAGTACTTC. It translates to CASSLAWARETQYF.

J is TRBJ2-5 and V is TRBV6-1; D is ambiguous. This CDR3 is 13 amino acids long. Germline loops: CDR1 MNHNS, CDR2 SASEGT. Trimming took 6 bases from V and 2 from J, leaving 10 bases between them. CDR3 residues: CASRSAVQETQYF. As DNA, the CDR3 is TGTGCCAGCAGATCCGCGGTGCAAGAGACCCAGTACTTC.

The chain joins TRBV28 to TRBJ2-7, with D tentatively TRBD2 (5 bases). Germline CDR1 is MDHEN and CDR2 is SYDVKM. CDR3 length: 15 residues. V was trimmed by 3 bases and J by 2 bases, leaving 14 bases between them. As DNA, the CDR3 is TGTGCCAGCAGTTTCCCCGGGAATCTGGCCTACGAGCAGTACTTC. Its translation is CASSFPGNLAYEQYF.

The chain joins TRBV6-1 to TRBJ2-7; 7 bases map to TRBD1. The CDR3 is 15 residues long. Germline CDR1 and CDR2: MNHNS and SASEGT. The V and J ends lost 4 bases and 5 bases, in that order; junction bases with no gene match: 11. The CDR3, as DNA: TGTGCCAGCAGTGTGTCTCCGGGACAGAGGGACGAGCAGTACTTC. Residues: CASSVSPGQRDEQYF.

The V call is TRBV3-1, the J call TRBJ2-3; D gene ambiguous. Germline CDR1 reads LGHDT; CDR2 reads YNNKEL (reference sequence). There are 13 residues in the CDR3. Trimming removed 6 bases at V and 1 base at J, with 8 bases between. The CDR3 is CASRVEGTDTQYF. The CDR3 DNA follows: TGTGCCAGCAGGGTAGAGGGCACAGATACGCAGTATTTT.

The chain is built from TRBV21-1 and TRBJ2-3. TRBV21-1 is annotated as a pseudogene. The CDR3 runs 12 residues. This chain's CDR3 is CASSKIPDTQYF. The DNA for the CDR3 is TGTGCCAGCAGCAAAATCCCCGATACGCAGTATTTT.

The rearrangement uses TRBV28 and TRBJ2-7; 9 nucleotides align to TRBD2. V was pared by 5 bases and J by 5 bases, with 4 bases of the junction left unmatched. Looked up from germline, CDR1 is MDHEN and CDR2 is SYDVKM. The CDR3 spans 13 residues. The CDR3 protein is CASSAGGLHEQYF. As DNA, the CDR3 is TGTGCCAGCAGTGCGGGGGGGCTCCACGAGCAGTACTTC.